Each of the 8 T cell receptor beta chains below was sequenced from the same sample in a study of sequential checkpoint blockade in melanoma. Assay used: immunoSEQ multiplex PCR; TCRdb lists only in-frame clones, some missing. This sample has roughly 20,000 clones, with roughly 80% found just once. Treatment denoted: randomized to nivolumab then ipilimumab (arm A) or the reverse (arm B). Sequenced here: CD8+ T cells sorted from blood (inferred from file names), sampled from a patient given nivolumab and ipilimumab in sequence. The receptors here all came from a human donor with melanoma.

This chain joins TRBV7-9 and TRBJ2-7, with 12 nucleotides matching TRBD2. The CDR3 runs to 16 residues. Trimming took 5 bases from V and 3 from J; bases not matched to a gene: 8. CDR1 is SEHNR and CDR2 is FQNEAQ in the germline V gene (reference sequence). CDR3 nucleotides: TGTGCCAGCAGCAATCGGACTAGCGGGACCAGCTACGAGCAGTACTTC. Amino acid sequence: CASSNRTSGTSYEQYF.

The chain uses TRBV7-2 and TRBJ1-1; D ambiguous. V shed 5 bases and J shed 1 base, with 5 bases lying between them. The CDR3 loop spans 12 amino acids. The germline V gene encodes CDR1 SGHTA and CDR2 FQGNSA. The CDR3 nucleotides read TGTGCCAGCAGCCGCGGGAACACTGAAGCTTTCTTT. Translating it yields CASSRGNTEAFF.

The chain joins TRBV28 to TRBJ2-7; TRBD2 agrees at 8 bases. Per germline, CDR1 MDHEN and CDR2 SYDVKM. V lost 2 bases to trimming and J lost 0 bases; unmatched junction nucleotides: 3. The CDR3 contains 15 residues. CDR3 loop: CASSLLSGSSYEQYF. DNA for the CDR3: TGTGCCAGCAGTTTACTGAGCGGGAGCTCCTACGAGCAGTACTTC.

The chain couples TRBV13 to TRBJ1-1, with a tentative D call TRBD1 (5 bases). Germline lookup yields CDR1 PRHDT and CDR2 FYEKMQ (reference sequence). V lost 5 bases to trimming and J lost 1 base, with 11 bases between them. The CDR3 spans 14 residues. As DNA, the CDR3 is TGTGCCAGCAGCACAGGTAGATGGAACACTGAAGCTTTCTTT. This encodes CASSTGRWNTEAFF.

The V and J genes are TRBV4-3 and TRBJ2-1; 7 nucleotides agree with TRBD1. The CDR3 spans 16 residues. The trim removed 3 bases at V and 8 bases at J, leaving 13 bases unmatched. Germline-derived CDR1 and CDR2 are LGHNA and YSLEER. The CDR3 DNA reads TGCGCCAGCAGCCATTTTTCCGGGACAGTGAATGATGAGCAGTTCTTC. This codes for CASSHFSGTVNDEQFF.

The chain recombines TRBV21-1 with TRBJ2-3; TRBD2, the table's D call, was not compared with the DNA. TRBV21-1 is assigned pseudogene status. The CDR3 has 19 amino acids. For the CDR3, the DNA is TGTGCCAGCAGCAAAGGGGATAGCGGGGGGGCGCATGTCCCAGATACGCAGTATTTT. It codes for CASSKGDSGGAHVPDTQYF.

J is TRBJ2-1 and V is TRBV7-9; D is possibly TRBD1 (5 bases). Per the germline V gene, CDR1 is SEHNR and CDR2 is FQNEAQ (reference sequence). This CDR3 is built from 12 residues. V gave up 8 bases and J gave up 8 bases, with 13 bases separating them. In DNA form, the CDR3 reads TGTGCCAGCGGCAGGGTGAATTATGAGCAGTTCTTC. This translates into CASGRVNYEQFF.

The J gene is TRBJ2-3, the V gene TRBV6-4; D perhaps matches TRBD1 (5 bases). CDR3 length: 16 residues. The V end lost 2 bases, the J end lost 0 bases, and 12 bases lay between the germline ends. CDR1 is MRHNA and CDR2 is SNTAGT in the germline V gene. The CDR3 coding sequence is TGTGCCAGCAGTGACGACAGTTATACTAGCACAGATACGCAGTATTTT. Translating gives CASSDDSYTSTDTQYF.